The present TCR beta chain was sequenced within a study of blood T cells in healthy people across ages (dated by TCRdb to 2013 to 2016). Regarding the research as a whole: In model experiments, roughly one uniquely barcoded TCR beta cDNA molecule per two T cells was captured by template switching. The study measured age-related changes in TCR beta repertoire diversity using deep sequencing normalized with unique cDNA molecular identifiers. Donors were grouped into four age groups: young (average approximately 15 years), middle-aged (less than 40), aged (around 56) and long-lived (about 90). To avoid experimental bias, donors of different ages were distributed randomly across sequencing lanes. Using the same blood draw, the study looked at two additional independent replicas of 1 million unique cDNA reads for two donors, one aged 18 to 29 and the other aged 80 or older.

The junction shows trimming of 0 bases on V and 1 base on J, plus 7 bases between the germline ends. The CDR3, from cysteine to phenylalanine, totals 14 residues. Just the 42-base CDR3 DNA is kept, in frame starting at base 1. The germline V gene gives CDR1 as LGHNA and CDR2 as YNFKEQ. Findings and caveats that apply to the study as a whole: The CMV infection status of donors was not known, potentially confounding age-related changes in expanded clonotypes. Compared with the aged group, the long-lived group had more naive CD4+ T cells, fewer expanded clones and increased TCR diversity, suggesting age selection. Because profiling used bulk unsorted PBMCs, naive and antigen-experienced compartments could not be compared conclusively. As age increased, observed TCR beta diversity per million T cells dropped in a roughly linear way, and a significant reduction was already evident by age approximately 40. Observed TCR beta diversity correlated strongly with the percentage of naive T cells measured by flow cytometry. Total diversity estimates from one million sequenced T cells were considered lower bounds and underestimates.

The library came from 5' RACE. TCRdb records Illumina HiSeq 2500 as the sequencer. The second PCR ran for about 6 to 12 cycles and used a J-beta primer mix along with a sample-barcoded 5' primer. A template-switch 5' adaptor carrying 12 random nucleotides introduced a unique molecular identifier onto each TCR beta cDNA molecule. Each sample yielded at least 3 million CDR3-containing paired-end reads. The Mint cDNA synthesis kit, primed by a TRBC-specific oligonucleotide, was used to synthesize first-strand cDNA from all RNA. Following uracil-DNA glycosylase treatment, all cDNA underwent a first 18-cycle PCR with the universal primers M1SS and BC2_uni_R. Concerning the study's data processing: For normalization, 1 million high-quality reads, each with a distinct molecular identifier, were randomly selected from each sample. Instead of being binned into consensus sequences, reads with shared molecular identifiers were discarded. MiTCR, set to a Q25 quality threshold and the strictest error-elimination algorithm, was used for CDR3 identification, clonotype clustering and error correction. Lower-bound total TCR beta diversity was estimated with a nonparametric unseen species model using Euler transformation. The raw public data were reprocessed by TCRdb itself: fastp quality trimming at Q25, MiXCR clonotype calling, in-frame beta chains only. Entries are consolidated by CDR3 protein sequence, retaining the most common genes and DNA. The V and J calls were determined by TCRdb, not by the authors. This sample comprises 700,000 or so distinct CDR3 sequences, roughly 41% of them detected only once. 25% to 35% of the sample comes from the top ten.

Donors were 39 systemically healthy Caucasian individuals from Russia aged roughly 6 to 90 years. Each donor gave roughly 9.5 milliliters of peripheral blood, collected into EDTA-treated Vacutainer tubes. Ficoll-Paque density-gradient centrifugation was used to isolate PBMCs, with at least 6 million per sample. Trizol reagent was used to extract total RNA from the PBMCs, yielding at least 5.5 micrograms per sample. For every donor, an aliquot of PBMCs went through flow cytometry to measure the percentages of naive CD45RAhigh/CD27high T cells. This clonotype was counted many times. It lacks a known antigen. No clone much larger than this one lies a single base away; base qualities are absent.

This receptor chain uses TRBV4-2 and TRBJ2-7, with no confident D gene call. The sequence came from a man at least 80 years old in good health. Sequenced material: blood. The nucleotide sequence is given as TGTGCCAGCAGCCAAGATGGGGTTTCCTACGAGCAGTACTTC. It codes for CASSQDGVSYEQYF.